What follows describes a single T cell receptor (beta chain). The clone's antigen remains unknown. Qualities for individual bases were not recorded, and no much larger clone is one base off. The library was obtained by 5' RACE. TCRdb records Illumina HiSeq 2500 as the sequencer. A second PCR of about 7 to 12 cycles was run with a J-beta primer mix and a sample-barcoded 5' primer. Each TCR beta cDNA molecule received a unique molecular identifier from a template-switch 5' adaptor carrying 12 random nucleotides. At least 3 million CDR3-containing paired-end reads were obtained from each sample. The Mint cDNA synthesis kit, primed by a TRBC-specific oligonucleotide, was used to synthesize first-strand cDNA from all RNA. All cDNA was treated with uracil-DNA glycosylase and then went through a first 18-cycle PCR with the universal primers M1SS and BC2_uni_R. Regarding the original processing steps: For normalization, 1 million high-quality reads were randomly selected from each sample, with every read carrying a distinct molecular identifier. Instead of being binned into consensus sequences, reads with shared molecular identifiers were discarded. MiTCR, run with a Q25 quality threshold and the strictest error-elimination algorithm, handled CDR3 identification, clonotype clustering and error correction. A nonparametric unseen species model with Euler transformation was used to estimate lower-bound total TCR beta diversity. The public reads were run again by TCRdb, first through fastp at Q25 and then through MiXCR, and only productive beta chains were kept. Rows with a matching CDR3 protein are joined into one entry that keeps the most common DNA and genes. TCRdb, rather than the study authors, made the V and J calls. The table for this sample lists more than 900,000 distinct CDR3 sequences; 25% to 30% of them were counted only once. The ten largest account for more than 8.5% of the sample.

The data were obtained in a study of blood T cells in healthy people across ages (dated by TCRdb to between 2015 and 2017). Background for the entire study: In model experiments, template switching captured roughly one uniquely barcoded TCR beta cDNA molecule for every two T cells. For two donors (one aged 18 to 29 and one aged 80 or older), the study analyzed two additional independent replicas of 1 million unique cDNA reads from the same blood draw. Donors were grouped into four age groups: young (average roughly 15 years), middle-aged (around 39), aged (about 60) and long-lived (approximately 82). To track age-related changes in TCR beta repertoire diversity, the study relied on deep sequencing normalized with unique cDNA molecular identifiers. What the work shows at the level of the full study, not this receptor alone: Because the CMV infection status of the donors was unknown, age-related changes in expanded clonotypes may potentially have been confounded. Compared with the aged group, the long-lived group had more naive CD4+ T cells, fewer expanded clones and increased TCR diversity, suggesting age selection. A strong correlation was found between observed TCR beta diversity and the percentage of naive T cells measured by flow cytometry. Estimates of total diversity based on one million sequenced T cells were considered lower bounds and underestimates. As age increased, observed TCR beta diversity per million T cells dropped in a roughly linear way, and a significant reduction was already evident by age approximately 40. Conclusive comparison of naive and antigen-experienced compartments was prevented by the profiling of bulk unsorted PBMCs.

The donors were about 40 Caucasian individuals from Russia, aged roughly 6 to 100 years, who were systemically healthy. Roughly 9.5 milliliters of peripheral blood were drawn from each donor into EDTA-treated Vacutainer tubes. Ficoll-Paque density-gradient centrifugation was used to isolate PBMCs, with at least 6.5 million per sample. Trizol reagent was used to extract total RNA from PBMCs, with at least 6 micrograms per sample. Naive CD45RAhigh/CD27high T cell percentages were measured by flow cytometry on a PBMC aliquot from every donor. Including cysteine and phenylalanine, the CDR3 has 12 amino acids. Only the CDR3 part of the read is kept: 36 bases, read in frame from the first base. V trim: 2 bases; J trim: 9 bases; unmatched bases: 2. Via the germline V gene (reference sequence), CDR1 is DFQATT and CDR2 SNEGSKA. A further study also used this sample, focusing on T cells of mothers and their children. According to the second study: Donors were nine systemically healthy Caucasian individuals: three mothers and their six children. cDNA synthesis used all of the extracted RNA, with around 1.6 ug of RNA in each 15 ul reaction. In the second PCR, sample barcodes and 2-4 random nucleotides were introduced via the M1S primer. More than 9 million TCR beta CDR3 reads were obtained from each mother, and roughly 3 million reads were obtained from each child. TCR recombination output is similarly shaped by thymic selection in related and unrelated pairs, with a minor effect exerted by inherited differences. Related mother-child pairs always showed normalized repertoire overlap that was slightly higher than in unrelated mother-child pairs, though the difference was never significant. No persistent microchimeric T cell clones were detected, at a sensitivity of 90 to 100 clones per million clonotypes. The study used deep NGS to compare TCR beta repertoires of mothers and children, seeking features distinguishing related mother-child pairs from unrelated individuals. The mean age was 40 +/- 4 years for the mothers and approximately 11 +/- 4 years for the children. After adapter ligation was performed with NEBNext reagents, the libraries were sequenced on an Illumina HiSeq 2000 with 100+100 nt paired-end reads. To prevent cross-contamination, the mother and child libraries were prepared a month apart and were sequenced in separate runs. Between about 500,000 and 2,100,000 distinct TCR beta clonotypes were identified per donor. Naive TCR beta clonotypes were estimated from low-frequency clonotypes matched to each donor's FACS-determined naive share, without sorting.

Sequences were obtained from blood. The receptor's source is a woman in her thirties or forties in good health. The chain couples TRBV20-1 to TRBJ2-1, with TRBD1 identical over 9 junction bases. The nucleotide sequence is TGCAGTGCTAGACTGACAGGGGGTGAGCAGTTCTTC. This encodes CSARLTGGEQFF.